A selection of T cell receptor beta chains follows, all from one sample in a study of blood T cell repertoires in COVID-19. Clones were read by immunoSEQ multiplex PCR, and TCRdb kept only the in-frame ones, dropping some. The sample shows roughly 130,000 clones, roughly 89% of them seen only once. The sample consisted of peripheral blood. The receptors originated from a man aged 30-40 years with COVID-19, enrolled during active disease. Both conserved end residues are part of each CDR3. D genes are given only for firm matches. Size is stated for part of the rows, as once, few or many counts, or as a class when the clone is expanded.

TRBJ1-1 . . TRBV5-4 CASSFGTGEDMNTEAFF TGTGCCAGCAGCTTTGGGACGGGAGAAGACATGAACACTGAAGCTTTCTTT
TRBJ2-1 TRBD2 once TRBV5-1 CASSVLAGGPINEQFF TGCGCCAGCAGCGTACTAGCGGGAGGGCCGATAAATGAGCAGTTCTTC
TRBJ2-7 . . TRBV6-5 CASSGGGSDTYEQYF TGTGCCAGCTCGGGGGGCGGGAGTGATACCTACGAGCAGTACTTC
TRBJ2-7 . once TRBV3-1/TRBV3-2 CASSHRPGDAYEQYF TGTGCCAGCAGCCACCGGCCAGGCGACGCCTACGAGCAGTACTTC
TRBJ2-3 . once TRBV5-5 CASSSSPITDTQYF TGTGCCAGCAGCTCTAGTCCAATCACAGATACGCAGTATTTT
TRBJ2-7 TRBD1 . TRBV6-5 CASSYGGQGSYEQYF TGTGCCAGCAGTTACGGGGGACAGGGATCCTACGAGCAGTACTTC
TRBJ2-7 . . TRBV6-5 CASSPRADSVGEQYF TGTGCCAGCAGCCCGCGCGCCGACAGTGTGGGCGAGCAGTACTTC
TRBJ2-2 TRBD2 . TRBV5-4 CASSLGTSGSRTGELFF TGTGCCAGCAGCTTGGGGACTAGCGGGAGTAGGACCGGGGAGCTGTTTTTT
TRBJ1-1 . . TRBV4-1 CASSQERTTENTEAFF TGCGCCAGCAGCCAAGAGAGGACAACAGAGAACACTGAAGCTTTCTTT
TRBJ1-4 . . TRBV19 CASSIGEKLFF TGTGCCAGTAGTATCGGGGAAAAACTGTTTTTT
TRBJ2-2 . . TRBV6-5 CATPGQNTGELFF TGTGCCACCCCGGGACAGAACACCGGGGAGCTGTTTTTT
TRBJ2-7 TRBD2 . TRBV5-1 CASSPGLAGREQYF TGCGCCAGCAGCCCGGGACTAGCTGGAAGGGAGCAGTACTTC
TRBJ1-4 TRBD1 . TRBV30 CAWSIGTGSEKLFF TGTGCCTGGAGTATAGGGACAGGGTCTGAAAAACTGTTTTTT
TRBJ2-7 . . TRBV5-4 CASSSTTGKERF TGTGCCAGCAGCTCCACAACAGGGAAGGAGCGGTTC
TRBJ2-7 . . TRBV11-2 CASSLVGDEQYF TGTGCCAGCAGCTTAGTGGGCGACGAGCAGTACTTC
TRBJ2-5 . . TRBV9 CASSGQGVQETQYF TGTGCCAGCAGCGGCCAAGGGGTCCAAGAGACCCAGTACTTC
TRBJ1-6 . . TRBV27 CASSSTYERGDSPLHF TGTGCCAGCAGTTCCACCTATGAAAGGGGCGATTCACCCCTCCACTTT
TRBJ2-1 TRBD2 . TRBV6-5 CASSPTSGIYNEQFF TGTGCCAGCAGTCCGACTAGCGGGATCTACAATGAGCAGTTCTTC
TRBJ2-7 . . TRBV20-1 CSATADYEQYF TGCAGTGCTACTGCGGACTACGAGCAGTACTTC
TRBJ2-2 . . TRBV7-8 CASEQGVTGELFF TGTGCCAGTGAACAGGGAGTCACCGGGGAGCTGTTTTTT
TRBJ2-7 TRBD2 . TRBV11-1 CASSIAGGPSYEQYF TGTGCCAGCAGCATAGCGGGAGGGCCCTCGTACGAGCAGTACTTC
TRBJ2-6 TRBD1 . TRBV7-2 CASSPDRGMTGANVLTF TGTGCCAGCAGCCCGGACAGGGGGATGACTGGGGCCAACGTCCTGACTTTC
TRBJ1-6 TRBD1 . TRBV30 CAWTNRDRGYNSPLHF TGTGCCTGGACTAACCGGGACAGGGGATATAATTCACCCCTCCACTTT
TRBJ1-5 . . TRBV5-6 CASSLGQHSNQPQHF TGTGCCAGCAGCTTGGGACAGCATAGCAATCAGCCCCAGCATTTT
TRBJ1-3 . . TRBV6-5 CASSYGSGRTGNTIYF TGTGCCAGCAGTTACGGTTCTGGGAGAACTGGAAACACCATATATTTT
TRBJ2-7 TRBD2 . TRBV30 CAWSEASGTYEQYF TGTGCCTGGAGTGAGGCTAGCGGTACCTACGAGCAGTACTTC
TRBJ1-1 . . TRBV6-5 CAAGYGSDTEAFF TGTGCGGCCGGGTACGGGTCGGACACTGAAGCTTTCTTT
TRBJ1-1 . . TRBV6-5 CASTQEGGVTEAFF TGTGCCAGCACCCAAGAGGGGGGGGTCACTGAAGCTTTCTTT
TRBJ1-1 . . TRBV6-5 CASSSKGPGRTEAFF TGTGCCAGCAGTTCAAAGGGACCGGGGAGGACTGAAGCTTTCTTT
TRBJ2-7 TRBD2 . TRBV28 CASSLRGGSRYEQYF TGTGCCAGCAGTTTACGTGGCGGGAGTAGGTACGAGCAGTACTTC
TRBJ2-3 . . TRBV21-1 CASSKDRTGGTDTQYF TGTGCCAGCAGCAAAGACCGGACAGGGGGCACAGATACGCAGTATTTT
TRBJ2-4 TRBD2 . TRBV24-1 CATSDPGLGNIQYF TGTGCCACCAGTGATCCGGGACTAGGAAACATTCAGTACTTC
TRBJ2-3 TRBD2 . TRBV6-1 CASSEGRSSGPADTQYF TGTGCCAGCAGTGAAGGAAGGTCTAGCGGACCCGCAGATACGCAGTATTTT
TRBJ2-3 . . TRBV19 CASSIRQELGTQYF TGTGCCAGTAGTATTAGACAGGAGTTAGGTACGCAGTATTTT
TRBJ2-6 TRBD1 . TRBV7-9 CAIRRDRIRSGANVLTF TGTGCTATAAGGAGGGACAGGATTCGCTCTGGGGCCAACGTCCTGACTTTC
TRBJ2-2 . many TRBV5-1 CASSYWDSANTGELFF TGCGCCAGCAGTTATTGGGACTCGGCGAACACCGGGGAGCTGTTTTTT
TRBJ1-4 . . TRBV4-3 CASSQVQGHYEKLFF TGCGCCAGCAGCCAAGTGCAGGGGCATTATGAAAAACTGTTTTTT
TRBJ1-5 . . TRBV27 CASSLTAFQPQHF TGTGCCAGCAGTTTGACAGCATTTCAGCCCCAGCATTTT
TRBJ1-1 . once TRBV11-2 CASSFYVGQNTEAFF TGTGCCAGCAGCTTCTACGTCGGACAGAACACTGAAGCTTTCTTT
TRBJ2-2 TRBD1 . TRBV5-5 CASSDGQGHTGELFF TGTGCCAGCAGCGACGGACAGGGCCACACCGGGGAGCTGTTTTTT
TRBJ1-2 TRBD1 . TRBV19 CASSTRQGRNYGYTF TGTGCCAGTAGTACCCGACAGGGGAGAAACTATGGCTACACCTTC